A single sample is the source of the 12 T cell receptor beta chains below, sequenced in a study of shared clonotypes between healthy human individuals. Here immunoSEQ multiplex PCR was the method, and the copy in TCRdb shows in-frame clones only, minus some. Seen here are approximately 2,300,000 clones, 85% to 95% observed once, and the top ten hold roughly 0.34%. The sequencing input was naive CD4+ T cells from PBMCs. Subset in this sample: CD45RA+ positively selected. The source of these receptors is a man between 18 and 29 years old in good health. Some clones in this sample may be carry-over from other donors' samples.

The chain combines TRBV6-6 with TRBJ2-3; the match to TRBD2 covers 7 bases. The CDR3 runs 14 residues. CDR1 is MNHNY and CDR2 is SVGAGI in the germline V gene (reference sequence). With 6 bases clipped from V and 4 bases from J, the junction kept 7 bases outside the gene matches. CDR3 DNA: TGTGCCAGCAGCCCAGCGGGGCGGCCAGATACGCAGTATTTT. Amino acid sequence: CASSPAGRPDTQYF.

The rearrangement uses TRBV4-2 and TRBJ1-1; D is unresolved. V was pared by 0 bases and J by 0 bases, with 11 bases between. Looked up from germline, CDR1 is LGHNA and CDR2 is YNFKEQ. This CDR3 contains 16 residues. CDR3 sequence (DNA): TGTGCCAGCAGCCAAGATGGTGAGGTTTTGAACACTGAAGCTTTCTTT. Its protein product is CASSQDGEVLNTEAFF.

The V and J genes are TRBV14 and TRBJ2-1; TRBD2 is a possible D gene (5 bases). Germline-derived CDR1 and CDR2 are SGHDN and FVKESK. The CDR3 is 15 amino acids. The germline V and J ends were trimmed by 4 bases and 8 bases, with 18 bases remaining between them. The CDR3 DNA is TGTGCCAGCAGCCCCCTAGCTGCGTTGGGCGATGAGCAGTTCTTC. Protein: CASSPLAALGDEQFF.

CDR3 in amino acids: CASSPPGLAVNEQFF. The CDR3 DNA sequence: TGTGCCAGCAGTCCCCCCGGACTAGCAGTTAATGAGCAGTTCTTC. This chain uses TRBV6-5 with TRBJ2-1, with 8 bases aligning to TRBD2. CDR3 length equals 15 residues. J gave up 7 bases and V 5 bases, and 10 bases lay outside the gene matches. Looked up from germline, CDR1 is MNHEY and CDR2 is SVGAGI.

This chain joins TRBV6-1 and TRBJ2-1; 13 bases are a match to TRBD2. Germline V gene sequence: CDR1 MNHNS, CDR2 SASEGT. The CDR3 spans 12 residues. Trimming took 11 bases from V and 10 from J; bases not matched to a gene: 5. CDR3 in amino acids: CASRLAGGEQFF. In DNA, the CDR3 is TGTGCCTCTCGACTAGCGGGGGGAGAGCAGTTCTTC.

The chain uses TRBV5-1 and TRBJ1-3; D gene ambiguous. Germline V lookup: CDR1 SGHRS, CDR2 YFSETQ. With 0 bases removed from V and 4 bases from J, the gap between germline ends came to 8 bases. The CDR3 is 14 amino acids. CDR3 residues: CASSLEPGGNTIYF. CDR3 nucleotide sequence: TGCGCCAGCAGCTTGGAGCCAGGAGGAAACACCATATATTTT.

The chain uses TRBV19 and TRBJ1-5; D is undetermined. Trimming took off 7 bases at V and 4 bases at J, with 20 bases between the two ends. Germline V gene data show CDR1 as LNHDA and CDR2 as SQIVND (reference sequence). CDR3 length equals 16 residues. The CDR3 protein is CASTPLAGGINQPQHF. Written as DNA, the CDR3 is TGTGCCAGTACCCCCTTGGCCGGCGGGATAAATCAGCCCCAGCATTTT.

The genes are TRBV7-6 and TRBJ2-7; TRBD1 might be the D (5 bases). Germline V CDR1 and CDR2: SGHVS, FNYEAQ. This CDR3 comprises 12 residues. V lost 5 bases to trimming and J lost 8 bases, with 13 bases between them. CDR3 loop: CASSPQGGKQYF. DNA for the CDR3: TGTGCCAGCAGCCCTCAGGGCGGTAAGCAGTACTTC.

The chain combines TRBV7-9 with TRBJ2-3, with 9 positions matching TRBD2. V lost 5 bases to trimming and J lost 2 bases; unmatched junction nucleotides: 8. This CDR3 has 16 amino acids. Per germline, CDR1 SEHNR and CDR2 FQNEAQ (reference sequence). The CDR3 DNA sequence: TGTGCCAGCAGCCTCGGGGCGGGAGGGGTCACAGATACGCAGTATTTT. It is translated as CASSLGAGGVTDTQYF.

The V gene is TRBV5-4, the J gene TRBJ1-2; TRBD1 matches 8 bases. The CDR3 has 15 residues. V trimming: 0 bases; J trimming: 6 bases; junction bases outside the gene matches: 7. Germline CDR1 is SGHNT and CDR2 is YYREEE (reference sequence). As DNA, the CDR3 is TGTGCCAGCAGCTTGGTAGGGACAGGATTGGATGGCTACACCTTC. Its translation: CASSLVGTGLDGYTF.

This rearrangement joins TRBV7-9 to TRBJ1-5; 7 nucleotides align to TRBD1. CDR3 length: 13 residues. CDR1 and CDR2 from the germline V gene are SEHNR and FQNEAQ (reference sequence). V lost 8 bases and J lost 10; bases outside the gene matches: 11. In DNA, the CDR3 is TGTGCCAGCTCATCCCGGGACAGCCGTCCCCAGCATTTT. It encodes CASSSRDSRPQHF.

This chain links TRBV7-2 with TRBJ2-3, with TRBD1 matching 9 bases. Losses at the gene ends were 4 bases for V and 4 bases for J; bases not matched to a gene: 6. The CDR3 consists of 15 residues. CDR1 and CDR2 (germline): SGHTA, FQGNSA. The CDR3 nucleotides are TGTGCCAGCAGCTGGGACAGGGTCGCCGCAGATACGCAGTATTTT. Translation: CASSWDRVAADTQYF.